Presented here are 27 T cell receptor beta chains from one specimen sequenced in a study of shared clonotypes between healthy human individuals. Profiled with immunoSEQ multiplex PCR; TCRdb holds only in-frame clones, not every one. The sample consists of around 500,000 clones, approximately 79% of them appearing once. The source material was PBMCs. These TCRs come from a woman in her forties in good health. Some clones in this sample may be carry-over from other donors' samples.

The V and J genes are TRBV10-3 and TRBJ1-6; D unresolved. Trimming left V 5 bases short and J 0 bases short, with 8 bases between. The CDR3 sequence is 15 residues long. Germline-derived CDR1 and CDR2 are ENHRY and SYGVKD. Here the CDR3 DNA reads TGTGCCATCAGTTCCGGAGGCTCCTATAATTCACCCCTCCACTTT. Encoded protein: CAISSGGSYNSPLHF.

This clone was picked up a small number of times. The rearrangement links TRBV9 to TRBJ1-2, with D maybe TRBD1 (5 bases). Germline loops: CDR1 SGDLS, CDR2 YYNGEE. This CDR3 has 14 amino acids. V shed 1 base and J shed 8 bases, with 15 bases lying between them. The CDR3, as DNA: TGTGCCAGCAGCGTATCCACGGGACGAGAAGGCTACACCTTC. As protein: CASSVSTGREGYTF.

V is TRBV7-2 and J is TRBJ2-2; 8 bases match TRBD2. Germline CDR1 reads SGHTA; CDR2 reads FQGNSA. The CDR3 runs 15 residues. The V segment lost 2 bases and the J segment 5 bases; nucleotides outside the gene matches: 4. The CDR3 region is CASSLSGGGTGELFF. The CDR3 nucleotides read TGTGCCAGCAGCTTATCGGGAGGGGGGACCGGGGAGCTGTTTTTT.

The J gene is TRBJ1-2, the V gene TRBV15, with 8 bases that match TRBD1. Germline trimming cut 2 bases from V and 3 bases from J; bases unmatched to any gene: 8. CDR3 length equals 16 residues. Germline CDR1 reads LNHNV; CDR2 reads YYDKDF (reference sequence). CDR3 bases: TGTGCCACCAGCAGACACGACAGGGGAGGGGACTATGGCTACACCTTC. It is translated as CATSRHDRGGDYGYTF. The full variable domain, its missing parts supplied by reference TRBV15 and TRBJ1-2, is DAMVIQNPRYQVTQFGKPVTLSCSQTLNHNVMYWYQQKSSQAPKLLFHYYDKDFNNEADTPDNFQSRRPNTSFCFLDIRSPGLGDTAMYLCATSRHDRGGDYGYTFGSGTRLTVV.

V is TRBV10-3 and J is TRBJ1-5, with D possibly being TRBD1 (5 bases). This CDR3 has 15 residues. V dropped 3 bases and J dropped 7 bases, with 16 bases sitting between them. CDR1 is ENHRY and CDR2 is SYGVKD in the germline V gene. The chain's CDR3 is CAISDRGRVGQPQHF. The CDR3 DNA reads TGTGCCATCAGTGACCGGGGCAGGGTGGGACAGCCCCAGCATTTT.

The V call is TRBV28, the J call TRBJ2-7, with a weak D call TRBD1 (6 bases). Germline assignment: CDR1 MDHEN and CDR2 SYDVKM. CDR3 length: 17 amino acids. Trimming removed 4 bases from V and 2 bases from J, with 21 bases in between. The CDR3 protein is CASSSNSHGTRPYEQYF. The CDR3 nucleotides are TGTGCCAGCAGTTCGAATAGCCACGGGACACGGCCCTACGAGCAGTACTTC.

CDR3 residues: CAISETNTGLGGYTF. Here the CDR3 DNA reads TGTGCCATCAGTGAGACGAATACAGGTTTAGGCGGCTACACCTTC. The chain links TRBV10-3 to TRBJ1-2; D might be TRBD1 (5 bases). Per germline, CDR1 ENHRY and CDR2 SYGVKD. The CDR3 is made up of 15 amino acids. With 2 bases removed from V and 8 bases from J, the gap between germline ends came to 18 bases.

This chain links TRBV4-2 with TRBJ1-4; no reliable D call. V lost 1 base to trimming and J lost 0 bases, with 12 bases between them. The CDR3 is made up of 17 amino acids. Germline V gene data show CDR1 as LGHNA and CDR2 as YNFKEQ. The CDR3 sequence: CASSQASTLSTNEKLFF. In nucleotides, the CDR3 is TGTGCCAGCAGCCAAGCTAGTACGCTCTCAACTAATGAAAAACTGTTTTTT.

This clone was seen only a few times. The gene calls are TRBV7-3 and TRBJ1-1; D remains unclear. Germline V gives CDR1 SGHTA, CDR2 FQGTGA. The CDR3 totals 13 residues. With 3 bases removed from V and 2 bases from J, the gap between germline ends came to 7 bases. CDR3 DNA: TGTGCCAGCAGCTTTAGAAGAAACACTGAAGCTTTCTTT. Protein product: CASSFRRNTEAFF.

The genes are TRBV5-8 and TRBJ1-2; no reliable D call. Germline values: CDR1 SGHTS, CDR2 YDEGEE. The V end was cut by 6 bases, the J end by 8 bases, with 5 bases between. The CDR3 runs 9 residues. This CDR3 reads CASIRGYTF. CDR3 coding DNA: TGTGCCAGCATCCGAGGCTACACCTTC.

The chain combines TRBV5-1 with TRBJ1-2, with 7 bases identical to TRBD1. The junction had 5 bases not matched to a gene; V was cut back by 2 bases and J by 1 base. The CDR3 totals 15 residues. CDR1 and CDR2 (germline): SGHRS, YFSETQ. CDR3 residues: CASSFGQAINYGYTF. The DNA of the CDR3 is TGCGCCAGCAGCTTTGGACAGGCGATTAACTATGGCTACACCTTC. The entire variable domain, with the rest obtained from reference TRBV5-1 and TRBJ1-2, is as follows: KAGVTQTPRYLIKTRGQQVTLSCSPISGHRSVSWYQQTPGQGLQFLFEYFSETQRNKGNFPGRFSGRQFSNSRSEMNVSTLELGDSALYLCASSFGQAINYGYTFGSGTRLTVV.

The chain couples TRBV5-4 to TRBJ2-3, with 8 bases lining up with TRBD2. The V segment lost 2 bases and the J segment 9 bases; nucleotides outside the gene matches: 14. CDR3 length equals 16 residues. CDR1 is SGHNT and CDR2 is YYREEE in the germline V gene (reference sequence). CDR3 DNA sequence: TGTGCCAGCAGCTTAGTAGGGGGTAGCGGGGTGGTGACGCAGTATTTT. This translates into CASSLVGGSGVVTQYF. The entire variable domain, with the rest obtained from reference TRBV5-4 and TRBJ2-3, is as follows: ETGVTQSPTHLIKTRGQQVTLRCSSQSGHNTVSWYQQALGQGPQFIFQYYREEENGRGNFPPRFSGLQFPNYSSELNVNALELDDSALYLCASSLVGGSGVVTQYFGPGTRLTVL.

This clone has a single count. V gene TRBV5-1 combines with J gene TRBJ2-7; tentative D call: TRBD2 (6 bases). The germline V and J ends were trimmed by 6 bases and 2 bases, with 18 bases remaining between them. Germline loops: CDR1 SGHRS, CDR2 YFSETQ. This CDR3 region has 15 residues. The CDR3 DNA is TGCGCCAGCACCTATACGAGCGGGCCAACCTACGAGCAGTACTTC. Translating it yields CASTYTSGPTYEQYF.

In this sample, this clone turned up many times. The same CDR3 arises from other DNA sequences in this sample as well. The rearrangement links TRBV28 to TRBJ2-4; D is perhaps TRBD1 (6 bases). The CDR3 runs 13 residues. Germline lookup yields CDR1 MDHEN and CDR2 SYDVKM. V gave up 10 bases and J gave up 0 bases, with 10 bases separating them. The CDR3 DNA follows: TGTGCCACCGTGGACAGAGCCAAAAACATTCAGTACTTC. This gives the protein CATVDRAKNIQYF.

The J gene is TRBJ2-1, the V gene TRBV5-1; no definite D call. The V end was cut by 0 bases, the J end by 0 bases, with 7 bases between. The length of the CDR3 is 15 residues. Germline-derived CDR1 and CDR2 are SGHRS and YFSETQ. The CDR3 DNA reads TGCGCCAGCAGCTTGGCATCTGACTCCTACAATGAGCAGTTCTTC. The encoded protein is CASSLASDSYNEQFF.

This rearrangement joins TRBV2 to TRBJ2-6; 12 bases align to TRBD2. The J segment lost 0 bases and the V segment lost 6 bases, leaving 6 bases of the junction unmatched. This CDR3 contains 18 residues. Germline CDR1 reads SNHLY; CDR2 reads FYNNEI. CDR3 DNA sequence: TGTGCCAGCAGGGCGACTAGCGGGGGAACCTCTGGGGCCAACGTCCTGACTTTC. Translation gives CASRATSGGTSGANVLTF.

This clone was seen only a few times. The rearrangement links TRBV11-3 to TRBJ2-1; D is perhaps TRBD2 (5 bases). The CDR3 extends over 16 amino acids. V lost 1 base to trimming and J lost 9 bases, with 19 bases between them. Germline values: CDR1 SGHNT, CDR2 YENEEA. The CDR3 DNA sequence: TGTGCCAGCAGCTTAGGGTCTAGCTTGACACAAGGTGAGCAGTTCTTC. It encodes CASSLGSSLTQGEQFF.

The sample holds a few counts of this clone. V gene TRBV5-1 combines with J gene TRBJ1-1, with a weak D call TRBD1 (5 bases). The germline gives CDR1 SGHRS, CDR2 YFSETQ. The CDR3 contains 14 residues. The V end was cut by 4 bases, the J end by 6 bases, with 16 bases between. DNA of the CDR3: TGCGCCAGCAGCCGGTGGGACGATTCAGCTGAAGCTTTCTTT. Translating gives CASSRWDDSAEAFF.

The V call is TRBV9, the J call TRBJ2-7; tentatively, D is TRBD1 or TRBD2 (5 bases each). The length of the CDR3 is 14 residues. The germline gives CDR1 SGDLS, CDR2 YYNGEE. Trimming removed 1 base from V and 5 bases from J, with 13 bases in between. CDR3 sequence: CASSVRPGDHEQYF. The CDR3 DNA reads as TGTGCCAGCAGCGTAAGACCCGGGGACCACGAGCAGTACTTC.

The rearrangement links TRBV6-6 to TRBJ2-1, with 9 positions matching TRBD2. The CDR3 loop spans 14 amino acids. Germline V gives CDR1 MNHNY, CDR2 SVGAGI (reference sequence). The trim removed 2 bases at V and 9 bases at J, leaving 5 bases unmatched. The DNA of the CDR3 is TGTGCCAGCAGTTACCAGGGGACTAGCTTTGAGCAGTTCTTC. Amino acids: CASSYQGTSFEQFF.

This rearrangement joins TRBV10-1 to TRBJ2-1; D uncertain. CDR1 WNHNN and CDR2 SYGVQD come from the germline V gene (reference sequence). The V and J ends lost 2 bases and 6 bases respectively, with 8 bases between them. The CDR3 covers 13 residues. The CDR3 sequence: CASSEAPTNEQFF. CDR3 DNA: TGCGCCAGCAGTGAGGCGCCTACCAATGAGCAGTTCTTC.

This clone turned up a few times. The chain uses TRBV23-1 and TRBJ2-7; the D is unclear. TRBV23-1 is an open reading frame whose function is uncertain. The V end lost 0 bases, the J end lost 4 bases, and 10 bases lay between the germline ends. The CDR3 has 14 residues. The CDR3 spells CASSQSDRSYEQYF. The CDR3 nucleotides read TGCGCCAGCAGTCAATCGGATCGCAGTTACGAGCAGTACTTC.

A note on this clone: This CDR3 is also generated by other DNA sequences in the sample. This chain connects TRBV15 to TRBJ2-7, with no clear D. Germline lookup yields CDR1 LNHNV and CDR2 YYDKDF (reference sequence). This CDR3 is 13 amino acids long. V was clipped by 0 bases and J by 2 bases, with 5 bases between them. DNA of the CDR3: TGTGCCACCAGCAGAGATTTGACCTACGAGCAGTACTTC. Protein: CATSRDLTYEQYF.

A single count supports this clone. The chain couples TRBV28 to TRBJ1-5; perhaps TRBD1 as D (6 bases). CDR3 length: 14 residues. The germline V gene encodes CDR1 MDHEN and CDR2 SYDVKM. V shed 6 bases and J shed 6 bases, with 15 bases lying between them. The CDR3 region is CASSFGGGFQPQHF. DNA for the CDR3: TGTGCCAGCAGCTTTGGAGGGGGATTTCAGCCCCAGCATTTT.

This chain uses TRBV5-8 with TRBJ2-5; D could derive from TRBD1 or TRBD2 (6 bases each). Germline V lookup: CDR1 SGHTS, CDR2 YDEGEE. The CDR3 spans 15 residues. Trimming removed 6 bases at V and 5 bases at J, with 20 bases between. Here the CDR3 DNA reads TGTGCCAGCACCCAGGGTGTGGGGGGCCGGGAGACCCAGTACTTC. Amino acids: CASTQGVGGRETQYF.

Comments on this clone: The likely explanation is a read error, given a far larger clone one base away. The genes are TRBV5-1 and TRBJ2-1; maybe TRBD2 (5 bases). Germline loops: CDR1 SGHRS, CDR2 YFSETQ. V dropped 1 base and J dropped 9 bases, with 17 bases sitting between them. The CDR3 is 15 amino acids. This chain's CDR3 is CASSLRRAQMSEQFF. CDR3 DNA: TGCGCCAGCAGCTTGAGGCGGGCCCAGATGAGTGAGCAGTTCTTC. Supplemented by reference TRBV5-1 and TRBJ2-1, the full variable domain reads KAGVTQTPRYLIKTRGQQVTLSCSPISGHRSVSWYQQTPGQGLQFLFEYFSETQRNKGNFPGRFSGRQFSNSRSEMNVSTLELGDSALYLCASSLRRAQMSEQFFGPGTRLTVL.

The rearrangement links TRBV6-6 to TRBJ2-5, with D possibly matching TRBD2 (7 bases). This CDR3 region has 16 residues. The germline V gene has CDR1 MNHNY and CDR2 SVGAGI (reference sequence). Trimming removed 3 bases at V and 1 base at J, with 15 bases between. The CDR3 loop is CASSYGTGGAQETQYF. The CDR3 DNA follows: TGTGCCAGCAGTTATGGGACTGGGGGGGCCCAAGAGACCCAGTACTTC.